The rows below give T cell receptor beta chains drawn from one sample of a study of regulatory T cells in long-lasting Graves disease. TCRdb fed the multiplex PCR reads into MiXCR, producing one record per CDR3 protein. The sample carries some 350,000 distinct CDR3 sequences, under 20% recorded once. The same data also contributed to another study, on T cells in Graves' hyperthyroidism and ophthalmopathy.

Sequencing was performed on peripheral blood mononuclear cells (PBMCs), taken at new diagnosis, from a patient treated with antithyroid drugs. The receptors derive from a young woman with Graves disease. Each CDR3 is given with its conserved first and last residue. The order of the fields is V gene, CDR3 length, J gene, CDR3 protein.

v_call: TRBV6-1
cdr3_length: 17
j_call: TRBJ2-1
cdr3_aa: CASSEWGSGGAYNEQFF

v_call: TRBV7-9
cdr3_length: 14
j_call: TRBJ2-2
cdr3_aa: CASSRTPNTGELFF

v_call: TRBV9
cdr3_length: 16
j_call: TRBJ2-2
cdr3_aa: CASSGGLAGAGGELFF

v_call: TRBV9
cdr3_length: 14
j_call: TRBJ2-1
cdr3_aa: CASSVGGLVNEQFF

v_call: TRBV4-2
cdr3_length: 16
j_call: TRBJ1-1
cdr3_aa: CASSQDLGSMNTEAFF

v_call: TRBV28
cdr3_length: 14
j_call: TRBJ2-2
cdr3_aa: CASSPLGVAGELFF

v_call: TRBV6-1
cdr3_length: 16
j_call: TRBJ2-7
cdr3_aa: CASNQGASGSSYEQYF

v_call: TRBV11-2
cdr3_length: 14
j_call: TRBJ2-3
cdr3_aa: CASSLGRATDTQYF

v_call: TRBV25-1
cdr3_length: 12
j_call: TRBJ2-1
cdr3_aa: CASRAGRSEQFF

v_call: TRBV7-3
cdr3_length: 15
j_call: TRBJ2-5
cdr3_aa: CASSTTGGGGETQYF

v_call: TRBV18
cdr3_length: 13
j_call: TRBJ2-3
cdr3_aa: CASSLTDGLRQYF

v_call: TRBV3-1
cdr3_length: 16
j_call: TRBJ2-7
cdr3_aa: CASSQDWAGGRGEQYF

v_call: TRBV2
cdr3_length: 15
j_call: TRBJ2-1
cdr3_aa: CASRSIAEMGNEQFF

v_call: TRBV30
cdr3_length: 14
j_call: TRBJ1-2
cdr3_aa: CAWSREDRGGGYTF

v_call: TRBV12-3/TRBV12-4
cdr3_length: 13
j_call: TRBJ2-7
cdr3_aa: CASSLRSGDEQYF

v_call: TRBV30
cdr3_length: 14
j_call: TRBJ1-1
cdr3_aa: CAWSVVAVGTEAFF

v_call: TRBV28
cdr3_length: 15
j_call: TRBJ1-1
cdr3_aa: CASSLPGTGNTEAFF

v_call: TRBV7-2
cdr3_length: 13
j_call: TRBJ1-5
cdr3_aa: CASSFGANQAQHF

v_call: TRBV27
cdr3_length: 13
j_call: TRBJ2-7
cdr3_aa: CASSKAGPYEQYF

v_call: TRBV6-1
cdr3_length: 15
j_call: TRBJ2-3
cdr3_aa: CASSEVSGGGDTQYF

v_call: TRBV5-5
cdr3_length: 17
j_call: TRBJ2-3
cdr3_aa: CASSPSVIAGGADTQYF

v_call: TRBV11-2
cdr3_length: 14
j_call: TRBJ2-1
cdr3_aa: CASSSGQVHETEYF

v_call: TRBV20-1
cdr3_length: 16
j_call: TRBJ2-7
cdr3_aa: CSAPPRPGATIYEQYF

v_call: TRBV6-5
cdr3_length: 17
j_call: TRBJ2-2
cdr3_aa: CASSYPRGQSKTGELFF

v_call: TRBV14
cdr3_length: 15
j_call: TRBJ1-2
cdr3_aa: CASSGGGGQAYGYTF

v_call: TRBV6-5
cdr3_length: 15
j_call: TRBJ2-2
cdr3_aa: CASSYVTTNTGELFF

v_call: TRBV7-2
cdr3_length: 15
j_call: TRBJ1-5
cdr3_aa: CASSRDRGMGQPQHF

v_call: TRBV10-1
cdr3_length: 14
j_call: TRBJ2-2
cdr3_aa: CASSETSNTGELFF

v_call: TRBV27
cdr3_length: 19
j_call: TRBJ1-5
cdr3_aa: CASSLLGGTGPYSNQPQHF